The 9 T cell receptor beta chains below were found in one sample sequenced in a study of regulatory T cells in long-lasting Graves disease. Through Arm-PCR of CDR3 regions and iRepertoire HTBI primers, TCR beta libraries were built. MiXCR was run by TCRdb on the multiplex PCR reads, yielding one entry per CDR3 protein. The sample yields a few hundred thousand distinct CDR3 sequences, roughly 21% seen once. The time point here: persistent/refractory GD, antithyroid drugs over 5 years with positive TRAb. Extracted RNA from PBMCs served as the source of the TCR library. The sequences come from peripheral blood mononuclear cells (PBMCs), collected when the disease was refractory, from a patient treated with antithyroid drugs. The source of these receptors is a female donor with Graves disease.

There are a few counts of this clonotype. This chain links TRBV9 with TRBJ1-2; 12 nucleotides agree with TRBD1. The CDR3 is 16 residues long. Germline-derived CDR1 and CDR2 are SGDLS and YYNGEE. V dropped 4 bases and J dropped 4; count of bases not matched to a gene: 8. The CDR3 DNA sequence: TGTGCCAGCAGCCCAGGGACAGGGGGCGCAATCTATGGCTACACCTTC. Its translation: CASSPGTGGAIYGYTF. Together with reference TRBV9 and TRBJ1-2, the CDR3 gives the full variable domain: DSGVTQTPKHLITATGQRVTLRCSPRSGDLSVYWYQQSLDQGLQFLIQYYNGEERAKGNILERFSAQQFPDLHSELNLSSLELGDSALYFCASSPGTGGAIYGYTFGSGTRLTVV.

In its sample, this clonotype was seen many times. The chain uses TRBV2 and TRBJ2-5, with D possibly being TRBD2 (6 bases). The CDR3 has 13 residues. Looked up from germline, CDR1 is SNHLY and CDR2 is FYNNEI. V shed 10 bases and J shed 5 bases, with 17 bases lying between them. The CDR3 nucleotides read TGTGCCACCGGGACGGGGGTAGTGGAGACCCAGTACTTC. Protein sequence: CATGTGVVETQYF.

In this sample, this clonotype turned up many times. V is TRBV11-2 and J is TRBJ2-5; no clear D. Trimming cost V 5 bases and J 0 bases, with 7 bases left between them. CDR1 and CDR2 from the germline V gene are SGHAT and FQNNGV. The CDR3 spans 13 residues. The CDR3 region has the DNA TGTGCCAGCAGCCCAGAGTACCAAGAGACCCAGTACTTC. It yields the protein CASSPEYQETQYF.

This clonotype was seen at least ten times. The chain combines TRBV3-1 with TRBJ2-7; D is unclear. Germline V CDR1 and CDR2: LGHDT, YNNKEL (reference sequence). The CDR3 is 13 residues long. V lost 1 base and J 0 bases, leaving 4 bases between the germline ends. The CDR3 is CASSQGSSYEQYF. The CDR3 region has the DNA TGTGCCAGCAGCCAAGGGAGCTCCTACGAGCAGTACTTC.

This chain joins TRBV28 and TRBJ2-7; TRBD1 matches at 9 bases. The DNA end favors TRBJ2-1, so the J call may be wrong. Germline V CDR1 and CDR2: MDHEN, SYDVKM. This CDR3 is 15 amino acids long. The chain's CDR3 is CASNLGGTGPYEQFF. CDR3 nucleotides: TGTGCCAGCAATTTGGGTGGGACAGGGCCATATGAGCAGTTCTTC.

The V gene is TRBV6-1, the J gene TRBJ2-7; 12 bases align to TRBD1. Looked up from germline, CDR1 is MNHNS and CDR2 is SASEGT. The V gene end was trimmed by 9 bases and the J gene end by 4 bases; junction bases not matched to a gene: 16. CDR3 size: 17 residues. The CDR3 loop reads CARASSGDRGRGYEQYF. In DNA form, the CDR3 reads TGTGCCAGAGCCTCGAGTGGGGACAGGGGGCGAGGGTACGAGCAGTACTTC.

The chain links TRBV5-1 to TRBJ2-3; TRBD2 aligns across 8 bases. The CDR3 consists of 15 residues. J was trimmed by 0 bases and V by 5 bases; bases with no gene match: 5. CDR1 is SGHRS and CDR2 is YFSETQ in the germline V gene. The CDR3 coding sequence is TGCGCCAGCAGAAGGGCTAGCGGGAGCACAGATACGCAGTATTTT. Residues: CASRRASGSTDTQYF. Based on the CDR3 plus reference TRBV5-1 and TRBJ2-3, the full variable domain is KAGVTQTPRYLIKTRGQQVTLSCSPISGHRSVSWYQQTPGQGLQFLFEYFSETQRNKGNFPGRFSGRQFSNSRSEMNVSTLELGDSALYLCASRRASGSTDTQYFGPGTRLTVL.

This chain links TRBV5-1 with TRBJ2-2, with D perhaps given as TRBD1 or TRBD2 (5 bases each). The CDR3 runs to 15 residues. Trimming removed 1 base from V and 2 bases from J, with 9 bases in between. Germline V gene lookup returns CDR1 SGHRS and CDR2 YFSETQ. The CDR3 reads CASSLMGTNTGELFF. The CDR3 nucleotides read TGCGCCAGCAGCTTGATGGGGACCAACACCGGGGAGCTGTTTTTT.

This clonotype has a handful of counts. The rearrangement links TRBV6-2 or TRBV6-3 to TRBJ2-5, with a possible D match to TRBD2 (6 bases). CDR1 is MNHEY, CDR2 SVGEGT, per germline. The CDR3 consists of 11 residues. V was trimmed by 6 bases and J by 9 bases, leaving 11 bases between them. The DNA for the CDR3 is TGTGCCAGCAGCCCCCCGGGGGCCCAGTACTTC. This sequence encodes CASSPPGAQYF.